A single sample is the source of the 30 T cell receptor beta chains below, sequenced in a study of T cell changes during pregnancy in multiple sclerosis. Repertoires were generated with immunoSEQ multiplex PCR, while TCRdb's copy carries only in-frame clones and drops some. The sample has fewer than 110,000 clones, 85% to 95% seen once. The sequences come from peripheral blood, collected after pregnancy. The receptors come from a female donor with multiple sclerosis, enrolled in a pregnancy study.

This clone was seen a single time. V and J are TRBV19 and TRBJ2-3; 8 bases are a match to TRBD2. Trimming at V came to 6 bases and at J to 3 bases, leaving 14 bases not matched to a gene. In germline, CDR1 is LNHDA, CDR2 SQIVND (reference sequence). This CDR3 region has 17 residues. The CDR3 is CASSQSTRGGGTDTQYF. In DNA form, the CDR3 reads TGTGCCAGTAGCCAGTCAACACGGGGGGGAGGAACAGATACGCAGTATTTT.

The V gene is TRBV2, the J gene TRBJ2-1; TRBD1 is a possible D gene (5 bases). Germline loops: CDR1 SNHLY, CDR2 FYNNEI. The V and J ends lost 5 bases and 8 bases respectively, with 10 bases between them. This CDR3 contains 12 residues. DNA of the CDR3: TGTGCCAGCAGTTCAGGGTTGGATGAGCAGTTCTTC. Its translation: CASSSGLDEQFF.

The chain uses TRBV19 and TRBJ2-7; the D is unclear. The germline gives CDR1 LNHDA, CDR2 SQIVND (reference sequence). Trimming removed 10 bases from V and 2 bases from J, with 18 bases in between. This CDR3 has 14 residues. The chain's CDR3 is CATKDSRKTYEQYF. The CDR3 DNA is TGTGCCACTAAGGATTCTAGAAAGACCTACGAGCAGTACTTC.

CDR3 amino acids: CASSLTDGGTDTQYF. As DNA, the CDR3 is TGTGCCAGCAGCCTAACGGACGGGGGGACAGATACGCAGTATTTT. The chain carries TRBV9 and TRBJ2-3, with 7 bases matching TRBD2. Germline values: CDR1 SGDLS, CDR2 YYNGEE. The CDR3 is 15 amino acids. V trimming: 4 bases; J trimming: 3 bases; junction bases outside the gene matches: 8. Supplemented by reference TRBV9 and TRBJ2-3, the full variable domain reads DSGVTQTPKHLITATGQRVTLRCSPRSGDLSVYWYQQSLDQGLQFLIQYYNGEERAKGNILERFSAQQFPDLHSELNLSSLELGDSALYFCASSLTDGGTDTQYFGPGTRLTVL.

CDR3 bases: TGTGCCAGCAGCTTGGCAAATGGAAACACCATATATTTT. Its translation: CASSLANGNTIYF. The gene calls are TRBV7-9 and TRBJ1-3; D call uncertain. Germline V gene sequence: CDR1 SEHNR, CDR2 FQNEAQ (reference sequence). This CDR3 comprises 13 residues. V shed 3 bases and J shed 3 bases, with 6 bases lying between them.

The chain has TRBV25-1 and TRBJ2-1, with D perhaps TRBD1 (6 bases). Germline values: CDR1 MGHDK, CDR2 SYGVNS. The CDR3 extends over 16 amino acids. V was cut by 4 bases and J by 0 bases, with 13 bases left in between. CDR3 sequence: CASSGIQGASYNEQFF. In nucleotides, the CDR3 is TGTGCCAGCAGTGGGATACAGGGAGCCTCCTACAATGAGCAGTTCTTC.

The chain recombines TRBV4-1 with TRBJ1-4; D is unresolved. The CDR3 extends over 16 amino acids. Trimming stripped 0 bases from V and 7 bases from J, with 15 bases between. Germline V gene sequence: CDR1 MGHRA, CDR2 YSYEKL. The CDR3 loop reads CASSQDPPGLGEKLFF. The CDR3 DNA reads TGCGCCAGCAGCCAAGATCCCCCGGGGTTGGGTGAAAAACTGTTTTTT.

The chain employs TRBV28 and TRBJ2-7; 7 bases are shared with TRBD1. The germline CDR1 and CDR2 sequences are MDHEN and SYDVKM. With V trimmed by 8 bases and J by 3 bases, 13 bases remained unmatched. CDR3 length: 15 amino acids. CDR3 DNA sequence: TGTGCCAGCCAACCCCAGGGGACAGCCCTCTACGAGCAGTACTTC. It is translated as CASQPQGTALYEQYF.

The chain recombines TRBV5-1 with TRBJ2-1; D is ambiguous. Trimming took off 2 bases at V and 5 bases at J, with 14 bases between the two ends. Per the germline V gene, CDR1 is SGHRS and CDR2 is YFSETQ. This CDR3 comprises 15 residues. DNA for the CDR3: TGCGCCAGCAGCTTAGGTAGCCTCGGCAACAATGAGCAGTTCTTC. Protein product: CASSLGSLGNNEQFF.

The chain recombines TRBV19 with TRBJ2-2; no clear D. V was trimmed by 4 bases and J by 4 bases, leaving 13 bases between them. The CDR3 consists of 15 residues. CDR1 and CDR2 from the germline V gene are LNHDA and SQIVND (reference sequence). CDR3 amino acids: CASSTLTGGTGELFF. CDR3 bases: TGTGCCAGTAGTACCCTAACTGGTGGCACCGGGGAGCTGTTTTTT.

The genes are TRBV6-6 and TRBJ2-2, with D maybe TRBD1 (6 bases). The CDR3 is 15 amino acids. V was cut by 2 bases and J by 1 base, with 8 bases left in between. Germline-derived CDR1 and CDR2 are MNHNY and SVGAGI (reference sequence). The CDR3 DNA reads as TGTGCCAGCAGTTACAAGGGGGTGAACACCGGGGAGCTGTTTTTT. Amino acid sequence: CASSYKGVNTGELFF.

This CDR3 is CASSVSGFSGNTIYF. CDR3 sequence (DNA): TGTGCCAGCAGCGTCTCAGGGTTCTCTGGAAACACCATATATTTT. V is TRBV9 and J is TRBJ1-3; a possible D gene is TRBD1 (5 bases). This CDR3 has 15 residues. Germline V CDR1 and CDR2: SGDLS, YYNGEE. The V end lost 2 bases, the J end lost 0 bases, and 9 bases lay between the germline ends.

A single count supports this clone. The rearrangement joins TRBV4-1 to TRBJ2-7; 7 bases fit TRBD2. Germline V gives CDR1 MGHRA, CDR2 YSYEKL. V lost 1 base to trimming and J lost 7 bases; unmatched junction nucleotides: 13. This CDR3 has 16 residues. The DNA of the CDR3 is TGCGCCAGCAGCCAAGTCCGGGGAGGGCAGGGCAGGGAGCAGTACTTC. This sequence encodes CASSQVRGGQGREQYF.

This chain joins TRBV30 and TRBJ1-4; 8 nucleotides match TRBD1. CDR1 and CDR2 from the germline V gene are GTSNPN and SVGIG (reference sequence). V shed 2 bases and J 5 bases; nucleotides not matched to a gene: 10. There are 16 residues in the CDR3. The CDR3 reads CAWSRPWTGRNEKLFF. CDR3 nucleotide sequence: TGTGCCTGGAGTAGACCCTGGACAGGGAGAAATGAAAAACTGTTTTTT. Supplemented by reference TRBV30 and TRBJ1-4, the full variable domain reads SQTIHQWPATLVQPVGSPLSLECTVEGTSNPNLYWYRQAAGRGLQLLFYSVGIGQISSEVPQNLSASRPQDRQFILSSKKLLLSDSGFYLCAWSRPWTGRNEKLFFGSGTQLSVL.

This clone came up a few times. This sequence joins TRBV27 and TRBJ2-7, with 8 bases lining up with TRBD1. Germline V gives CDR1 MNHEY, CDR2 SMNVEV (reference sequence). After removal of 8 bases from V and 4 bases from J, the junction contained 13 bases not matched to a gene. The CDR3 sequence is 15 residues long. CDR3: CASPPSTGANYEQYF. The CDR3 DNA follows: TGTGCCAGCCCGCCCTCGACAGGGGCCAATTACGAGCAGTACTTC.

This chain joins TRBV11-3 and TRBJ2-2; the D gene is possibly TRBD1 (5 bases). The germline CDR1 and CDR2 sequences are SGHNT and YENEEA. The V end lost 2 bases, the J end lost 6 bases, and 10 bases lay between the germline ends. The CDR3 is 14 amino acids. CDR3 in amino acids: CASSLSGLPGELFF. The CDR3 DNA sequence: TGTGCCAGCAGCTTATCAGGGTTGCCCGGGGAGCTGTTTTTT.

This rearrangement joins TRBV7-2 to TRBJ2-5, with 13 bases that match TRBD2. After removal of 1 base from V and 5 bases from J, the junction contained 7 bases not matched to a gene. Germline V gene lookup returns CDR1 SGHTA and CDR2 FQGNSA. The CDR3 spans 17 residues. The DNA for the CDR3 is TGTGCCAGCAGCTTAGGAACTAGCGGGGGGGAAAGGGAGACCCAGTACTTC. Residues: CASSLGTSGGERETQYF.

V is TRBV7-8 and J is TRBJ2-1; 11 bases match TRBD2. The germline CDR1 and CDR2 sequences are SGHVS and FQNEAQ. The CDR3 totals 21 residues. V dropped 1 base and J dropped 0; count of bases not matched to a gene: 14. DNA of the CDR3: TGTGCCAGCAGCTTAGGTTCTAGCGGGGGGCCTTATTTGAGCTCCTACAATGAGCAGTTCTTC. It specifies CASSLGSSGGPYLSSYNEQFF. Variable domain in full (rest from reference TRBV7-8 and TRBJ2-1): GAGVSQSPRYKVAKRGQDVALRCDPISGHVSLFWYQQALGQGPEFLTYFQNEAQLDKSGLPSDRFFAERPEGSVSTLKIQRTQQEDSAVYLCASSLGSSGGPYLSSYNEQFFGPGTRLTVL.

The J gene is TRBJ2-7, the V gene TRBV5-8; TRBD2 matches at 7 bases. CDR3 length: 14 amino acids. Germline V gene lookup returns CDR1 SGHTS and CDR2 YDEGEE. J lost 3 bases, V lost 2 bases, and 5 bases had no gene match. The CDR3 spells CASSLGREYYEQYF. The CDR3 DNA reads as TGTGCCAGCAGCTTAGGGAGGGAGTACTACGAGCAGTACTTC.

The chain joins TRBV11-2 to TRBJ1-1; tentatively, D is TRBD1 (6 bases). CDR1 and CDR2 from the germline V gene are SGHAT and FQNNGV. The V end was cut by 10 bases, the J end by 4 bases, with 22 bases between. The CDR3 covers 15 residues. The CDR3, as DNA: TGTGCCACCGTGACTCGTACCAGGGGCGGCACTGAAGCTTTCTTT. Its protein is CATVTRTRGGTEAFF.

The chain employs TRBV9 and TRBJ1-3; 8 nucleotides agree with TRBD1. The CDR3 has 14 amino acids. V lost 2 bases, J lost 4 bases, and 2 bases stayed unmatched. Germline V CDR1 and CDR2: SGDLS, YYNGEE. The CDR3 protein is CASSVGTGGNTIYF. The CDR3, as DNA: TGTGCCAGCAGCGTGGGGACAGGAGGAAACACCATATATTTT. The full variable domain, in which reference TRBV9 and TRBJ1-3 provide the parts outside the CDR3, is DSGVTQTPKHLITATGQRVTLRCSPRSGDLSVYWYQQSLDQGLQFLIQYYNGEERAKGNILERFSAQQFPDLHSELNLSSLELGDSALYFCASSVGTGGNTIYFGEGSWLTVV.

This chain links TRBV28 with TRBJ1-2; TRBD1 might be the D (6 bases). The CDR3 sequence is 16 residues long. Trimming pared 7 bases from V and 0 bases from J, leaving 18 bases between. Germline lookup yields CDR1 MDHEN and CDR2 SYDVKM. The CDR3 spells CASKDSRQPPNYGYTF. The CDR3 bases are TGTGCCAGCAAGGACAGCCGTCAACCCCCTAACTATGGCTACACCTTC.

This clone came up once. V usage is TRBV5-1 and J usage is TRBJ2-7; tentatively, D is TRBD2 (6 bases). The V and J ends lost 3 bases and 4 bases respectively, with 20 bases between them. Germline values: CDR1 SGHRS, CDR2 YFSETQ. This CDR3 comprises 16 residues. The CDR3 reads CASSYGLRGSVYEQYF. For the CDR3, the DNA is TGCGCCAGCAGCTACGGATTACGGGGGAGTGTTTACGAGCAGTACTTC.

This sequence joins TRBV27 and TRBJ1-1, with D possibly TRBD1 on 5 matching bases. In germline, CDR1 is MNHEY, CDR2 SMNVEV (reference sequence). CDR3 length equals 16 residues. V was clipped by 7 bases and J by 0 bases, with 18 bases between them. CDR3 region: CASNSISRALNTEAFF. CDR3 in DNA: TGTGCCAGCAATTCGATATCCAGGGCGTTGAACACTGAAGCTTTCTTT.

This chain connects TRBV7-3 to TRBJ2-1; 9 nucleotides line up with TRBD2. The CDR3 has 15 amino acids. With V trimmed by 5 bases and J by 3 bases, 5 bases remained unmatched. The germline gives CDR1 SGHTA, CDR2 FQGTGA. The CDR3, as DNA: TGTGCCAGCAGCCCCCGACTAGCGGTCTACAATGAGCAGTTCTTC. Its protein product is CASSPRLAVYNEQFF. Drawing the rest from reference TRBV7-3 and TRBJ2-1, the complete variable domain is GAGVSQTPSNKVTEKGKYVELRCDPISGHTALYWYRQSLGQGPEFLIYFQGTGAADDSGLPNDRFFAVRPEGSVSTLKIQRTERGDSAVYLCASSPRLAVYNEQFFGPGTRLTVL.

The V and J genes are TRBV2 and TRBJ2-7; 9 positions agree with TRBD2. Germline V gene lookup returns CDR1 SNHLY and CDR2 FYNNEI. The CDR3 is made up of 13 amino acids. The trim removed 7 bases at V and 6 bases at J, leaving 7 bases unmatched. CDR3 residues: CASKAGGLVEQYF. The CDR3 DNA is TGTGCCAGCAAAGCGGGAGGCTTGGTCGAGCAGTACTTC.

This rearrangement joins TRBV7-2 to TRBJ1-5; weak D call: TRBD1 (5 bases). The length of the CDR3 is 16 residues. Between the trimmed V and J ends, which lost 5 bases and 7 bases, there was a span of 21 bases. Germline values: CDR1 SGHTA, CDR2 FQGNSA. CDR3 amino acids: CASSPRALLGGQPQHF. CDR3 in DNA: TGTGCCAGCAGCCCCCGGGCCCTGCTTGGGGGGCAGCCCCAGCATTTT.

The V call is TRBV19, the J call TRBJ2-2; TRBD1 matches at 7 bases. The CDR3 extends over 15 amino acids. Germline-derived CDR1 and CDR2 are LNHDA and SQIVND (reference sequence). V trimming: 5 bases; J trimming: 6 bases; junction bases outside the gene matches: 9. CDR3 nucleotides: TGTGCCAGTAGTCCCACATACACAGGGGCCGGGGAGCTGTTTTTT. As protein: CASSPTYTGAGELFF.

The rearrangement uses TRBV19 and TRBJ1-4; TRBD1 might be the D (5 bases). V was trimmed by 9 bases and J by 5 bases, leaving 16 bases between them. This CDR3 has 14 amino acids. Per the germline V gene, CDR1 is LNHDA and CDR2 is SQIVND (reference sequence). This CDR3 is CASSPQGSNEKLFF. The CDR3, as DNA: TGTGCCAGCAGTCCCCAGGGAAGCAATGAAAAACTGTTTTTT.

The chain combines TRBV19 with TRBJ2-7; D may be TRBD1 (6 bases). CDR1 is LNHDA and CDR2 is SQIVND in the germline V gene (reference sequence). V gave up 5 bases and J gave up 6 bases, with 8 bases separating them. CDR3 length equals 11 residues. CDR3 sequence: CASSPRGEQYF. Here the CDR3 DNA reads TGTGCCAGTAGTCCCAGGGGCGAGCAGTACTTC.